This T cell receptor (beta chain) was retrieved from a study of T cell responses to AZD1222 COVID-19 vaccine. Study-wide results and limits: Sampling captured repertoires only after the peak T cell response. White British people made up most donors, females outnumbered males, and clonal diversity was possibly underestimated. Reportedly, close to half of spike-specific TCRs are directed against unmutated variant regions.

On this clone: Its antigen remains unidentified.

The protocol was immunoSEQ multiplex PCR, while the TCRdb copy is restricted to in-frame clones and leaves out a portion. Of more than 85,000 clones in the sample, 88% are singletons; the top ten hold 16%. The CDR3 totals 15 residues. The J segment lost 5 bases and the V segment lost 1 base, leaving 5 bases of the junction unmatched. Germline-derived CDR1 and CDR2 are SGHNT and YENEEA. This receptor was obtained from an adult who received the AZD1222 COVID-19 vaccine. The sample was peripheral blood, taken 28 days after the second AZD1222 dose. The rearrangement links TRBV11-3 to TRBJ2-7; TRBD2 aligns across 10 bases. The CDR3 loop is CASSLGGLAYNEQYF. CDR3 in DNA: TGTGCCAGCAGCTTAGGGGGACTAGCGTACAACGAGCAGTACTTC.